One sample yielded the 29 T cell receptor beta chains listed below, sequenced in a study of cytotoxic CD8 clonotypes in ibrutinib-treated CLL. Some clones are missing from TCRdb's copy, which holds only in-frame ones; the method was immunoSEQ multiplex PCR. Among approximately 340,000 clones, roughly two thirds were seen once, and the ten largest hold under 8%. The source was PBMCs, collected after 36 months of ibrutinib treatment. These receptors were obtained from a human donor with chronic lymphocytic leukemia.

The rearrangement joins TRBV6-1 to TRBJ2-3, with 13 bases fitting TRBD2. The ends lost 4 bases at V and 8 bases at J; junction bases unmatched: 9. Germline loops: CDR1 MNHNS, CDR2 SASEGT. The CDR3 extends over 16 amino acids. The CDR3 DNA sequence: TGTGCCAGCAGTGCGTTACTAGCGGGGGGGCCAGGTACGCAGTATTTT. Translating gives CASSALLAGGPGTQYF.

The J gene is TRBJ2-3, the V gene TRBV11-2; a weak D match, TRBD2 (5 bases). V gave up 0 bases and J gave up 3 bases, with 10 bases separating them. CDR3 length: 15 amino acids. Germline lookup yields CDR1 SGHAT and CDR2 FQNNGV. The CDR3 here is CASSLDVGSTDTQYF. The CDR3 DNA follows: TGTGCCAGCAGCTTAGATGTAGGGAGTACAGATACGCAGTATTTT.

This chain joins TRBV7-6 and TRBJ2-3; TRBD2 aligns across 12 bases. The junction had 6 bases not matched to a gene; V was cut back by 5 bases and J by 3 bases. This CDR3 is built from 16 residues. Germline V gene data show CDR1 as SGHVS and CDR2 as FNYEAQ. CDR3: CASSTLAGGRTDTQYF. The CDR3 nucleotides read TGTGCCAGCAGCACACTAGCGGGAGGACGGACAGATACGCAGTATTTT.

As regards this clone: Other DNA sequences within the sample encode an identical CDR3. The chain joins TRBV27 to TRBJ2-7; possibly TRBD1 for D (6 bases). Germline V gives CDR1 MNHEY, CDR2 SMNVEV (reference sequence). V was trimmed by 2 bases and J by 3 bases, leaving 8 bases between them. This CDR3 has 13 residues. The CDR3 sequence: CASSLRGGYEQYF. The CDR3 DNA reads TGTGCCAGCAGTTTACGAGGGGGCTACGAGCAGTACTTC.

This clone has only one observation. The sample contains more than one DNA sequence encoding this CDR3. This sequence joins TRBV6-5 and TRBJ2-5; 7 positions agree with TRBD2. Germline V gene data show CDR1 as MNHEY and CDR2 as SVGAGI. CDR3 length: 14 residues. Trimming cost V 0 bases and J 5 bases; bases outside gene matches: 3. The CDR3 region is CASSYSWGGETQYF. CDR3 DNA sequence: TGTGCCAGCAGTTACTCTTGGGGGGGGGAGACCCAGTACTTC.

Of note for this clone: The same CDR3 is also encoded by other DNA sequences in this sample. The chain couples TRBV29-1 to TRBJ2-3, with unresolved D. Trimming removed 2 bases from V and 2 bases from J, with 5 bases in between. The CDR3 contains 12 residues. Germline CDR1 reads SQVTM; CDR2 reads ANQGSEA. CDR3 in amino acids: CSVERDTDTQYF. Here the CDR3 DNA reads TGCAGCGTTGAAAGAGACACAGATACGCAGTATTTT.

The chain links TRBV11-2 to TRBJ2-7; 13 nucleotides agree with TRBD2. The CDR3 loop spans 15 amino acids. Germline V gives CDR1 SGHAT, CDR2 FQNNGV. V lost 4 bases to trimming and J lost 2 bases; unmatched junction nucleotides: 2. The CDR3: CASSSGLAGTYEQYF. The CDR3 region has the DNA TGTGCCAGCAGCTCGGGACTAGCGGGGACCTACGAGCAGTACTTC.

V gene TRBV2 combines with J gene TRBJ1-2; D is unresolved. CDR3 size: 11 residues. V was clipped by 7 bases and J by 6 bases, with 9 bases between them. The V gene's germline CDR1 is SNHLY and CDR2 FYNNEI. The CDR3 region is CASIRGNGYTF. CDR3 in DNA: TGTGCCAGCATTCGAGGGAATGGCTACACCTTC.

The genes are TRBV5-6 and TRBJ1-2; tentatively, D is TRBD1 (6 bases). V lost 2 bases and J 3 bases, leaving 14 bases between the germline ends. The CDR3 loop spans 15 amino acids. Germline V gene sequence: CDR1 SGHDT, CDR2 YYEEEE. As DNA, the CDR3 is TGTGCCAGCAGCTTACAGGGAAGGTCAGACTATGGCTACACCTTC. Amino acids: CASSLQGRSDYGYTF.

The chain uses TRBV7-3 and TRBJ2-1; 11 positions agree with TRBD2. J lost 6 bases, V lost 5 bases, and 3 bases had no gene match. The V gene's germline CDR1 is SGHTA and CDR2 FQGTGA. The CDR3 length is 14 residues. The CDR3 region has the DNA TGTGCCAGCAGCAAGACTAGCGGGGCCAATGAGCAGTTCTTC. It codes for CASSKTSGANEQFF. The full variable domain, with the rest looked up from reference TRBV7-3 and TRBJ2-1, is GAGVSQTPSNKVTEKGKYVELRCDPISGHTALYWYRQSLGQGPEFLIYFQGTGAADDSGLPNDRFFAVRPEGSVSTLKIQRTERGDSAVYLCASSKTSGANEQFFGPGTRLTVL.

This chain uses TRBV14 with TRBJ2-4, with D possibly TRBD2 on 5 matching bases. This CDR3 has 18 amino acids. Trimming pared 0 bases from V and 3 bases from J, leaving 18 bases between. Germline V gives CDR1 SGHDN, CDR2 FVKESK. The CDR3 is CASSQDPRGRGSKNIQYF. CDR3 nucleotide sequence: TGTGCCAGCAGCCAAGACCCAAGAGGGCGCGGTAGCAAAAACATTCAGTACTTC.

The chain employs TRBV7-2 and TRBJ2-3, with a possible D match to TRBD1 (5 bases). V was clipped by 3 bases and J by 0 bases, with 10 bases between them. The CDR3 extends over 15 amino acids. CDR1 is SGHTA, CDR2 FQGNSA, per germline. The CDR3, as DNA: TGTGCCAGCAGCTTTGACAGAACTAGCACAGATACGCAGTATTTT. It is translated as CASSFDRTSTDTQYF.

The genes are TRBV28 and TRBJ2-3; tentatively, D is TRBD1 (6 bases). V lost 7 bases to trimming and J lost 1 base, with 18 bases between them. CDR3 length equals 16 residues. The germline V gene has CDR1 MDHEN and CDR2 SYDVKM. Here the CDR3 reads CASILKSGDGTDTQYF. The CDR3 nucleotides are TGTGCCAGCATCCTAAAGTCAGGGGATGGCACAGATACGCAGTATTTT.

The chain combines TRBV7-2 with TRBJ2-3; TRBD1 aligns across 9 bases. CDR3 length: 13 amino acids. V shed 1 base and J 8 bases; nucleotides not matched to a gene: 1. Germline CDR1 is SGHTA and CDR2 is FQGNSA. The CDR3 is CASSLGDRATQYF. Written as DNA, the CDR3 is TGTGCCAGCAGCTTAGGGGACAGGGCTACGCAGTATTTT.

This sequence joins TRBV29-1 and TRBJ2-3; D unclear. This CDR3 is 13 amino acids long. The germline V and J ends were trimmed by 2 bases and 4 bases, with 10 bases remaining between them. The V gene's germline CDR1 is SQVTM and CDR2 ANQGSEA. CDR3 in DNA: TGCAGCGTTGAAAGGCTGGCTTCAGATACGCAGTATTTT. Translating it yields CSVERLASDTQYF.

This clone appeared a few times. The chain has TRBV10-3 and TRBJ2-1, with 12 nucleotides matching TRBD2. Germline V gene data show CDR1 as ENHRY and CDR2 as SYGVKD. The ends lost 6 bases at V and 6 bases at J; junction bases unmatched: 6. The CDR3 is 15 residues long. The CDR3 sequence: CAISAGTSGFNEQFF. The CDR3 DNA reads as TGTGCCATCAGCGCCGGGACTAGCGGGTTCAATGAGCAGTTCTTC.

The J gene is TRBJ1-1, the V gene TRBV6-5; D uncertain. The germline gives CDR1 MNHEY, CDR2 SVGAGI. CDR3 size: 14 residues. The V and J ends lost 6 bases and 0 bases respectively, with 11 bases between them. The CDR3 DNA follows: TGTGCCAGCAGCTCCGGGAGGCTGAACACTGAAGCTTTCTTT. This codes for CASSSGRLNTEAFF.

The chain uses TRBV29-1 and TRBJ1-1; perhaps TRBD1 as D (5 bases). The germline V gene has CDR1 SQVTM and CDR2 ANQGSEA. The CDR3 runs to 13 residues. V was trimmed by 7 bases and J by 6 bases, leaving 18 bases between them. The DNA of the CDR3 is TGCAGCGGCCGGGGGTTGGTAGTCGCTGAAGCTTTCTTT. Translation: CSGRGLVVAEAFF. Full variable domain (missing parts from reference TRBV29-1 and TRBJ1-1): SAVISQKPSRDICQRGTSLTIQCQVDSQVTMMFWYRQQPGQSLTLIATANQGSEATYESGFVIDKFPISRPNLTFSTLTVSNMSPEDSSIYLCSGRGLVVAEAFFGQGTRLTVV.

This clone has ten or more counts. This sequence joins TRBV29-1 and TRBJ2-3; D unclear. The CDR3 has 10 amino acids. The V end lost 5 bases, the J end lost 3 bases, and 3 bases lay between the germline ends. CDR1 SQVTM and CDR2 ANQGSEA come from the germline V gene. The CDR3 bases are TGCAGCGTTTTTACAGATACGCAGTATTTT. This gives the protein CSVFTDTQYF.

The chain carries TRBV7-9 and TRBJ2-7; weak D call: TRBD1 (5 bases). Germline V gene data show CDR1 as SEHNR and CDR2 as FQNEAQ (reference sequence). The ends were cut back, 0 bases at V and 3 bases at J, with 9 bases in the middle. The CDR3 length is 14 residues. For the CDR3, the DNA is TGTGCCAGCAGCTTAGCAGGGGTCGGCTACGAGCAGTACTTC. Amino acids: CASSLAGVGYEQYF.

This clone came up a few times. J is TRBJ2-1 and V is TRBV7-7, with 7 bases fitting TRBD1. V shed 1 base, J shed 6 bases, and the junction held 3 bases outside the gene matches. The CDR3 runs 14 residues. Per germline, CDR1 SSHAT and CDR2 FNYEAQ (reference sequence). The CDR3 is CASSLGGQSNEQFF. As DNA, the CDR3 is TGTGCCAGCAGCTTAGGGGGACAGAGCAATGAGCAGTTCTTC. The full variable domain, completed using reference TRBV7-7 and TRBJ2-1, is GAGVSQSPRYKVTKRGQDVTLRCDPISSHATLYWYQQALGQGPEFLTYFNYEAQPDKSGLPSDRFSAERPEGSISTLTIQRTEQRDSAMYRCASSLGGQSNEQFFGPGTRLTVL.

This chain uses TRBV5-4 with TRBJ2-7; TRBD2 matches 11 bases. V was pared by 0 bases and J by 2 bases, with 4 bases of the junction left unmatched. The CDR3 totals 16 residues. The germline V gene encodes CDR1 SGHNT and CDR2 YYREEE (reference sequence). CDR3 protein: CASSLAVAGGPYEQYF. For the CDR3, the DNA is TGTGCCAGCAGCTTGGCGGTAGCGGGGGGGCCCTACGAGCAGTACTTC. The full variable domain, rest sourced from reference TRBV5-4 and TRBJ2-7, is ETGVTQSPTHLIKTRGQQVTLRCSSQSGHNTVSWYQQALGQGPQFIFQYYREEENGRGNFPPRFSGLQFPNYSSELNVNALELDDSALYLCASSLAVAGGPYEQYFGPGTRLTVT.

The J gene is TRBJ1-5, the V gene TRBV6-6; D possibly corresponds to TRBD1 (5 bases). The CDR3 consists of 15 residues. Germline CDR1 and CDR2: MNHNY and SVGAGI (reference sequence). V lost 6 bases and J 4 bases, leaving 16 bases between the germline ends. As DNA, the CDR3 is TGTGCCAGCAGCCGGGGACTCACCGGGAATCAGCCCCAGCATTTT. Protein: CASSRGLTGNQPQHF.

This clone occurred once. The V call is TRBV7-9, the J call TRBJ2-6; D remains unclear. Trimming stripped 3 bases from V and 2 bases from J, with 2 bases between. This CDR3 has 13 amino acids. Germline lookup yields CDR1 SEHNR and CDR2 FQNEAQ (reference sequence). The DNA for the CDR3 is TGTGCCAGCAGCTTTACTGGGGCCAACGTCCTGACTTTC. Encoded protein: CASSFTGANVLTF.

This chain connects TRBV5-6 to TRBJ1-1, with D unresolved. Germline CDR1 reads SGHDT; CDR2 reads YYEEEE. This CDR3 spans 13 amino acids. V was shortened by 0 bases and J by 5 bases, with 8 bases between the two germline ends. CDR3 amino acids: CASSLGARTEAFF. CDR3 nucleotides: TGTGCCAGCAGCTTGGGGGCGCGGACTGAAGCTTTCTTT.

This chain connects TRBV5-1 to TRBJ2-6; D not resolved. The germline CDR1 and CDR2 sequences are SGHRS and YFSETQ. Trimming took off 6 bases at V and 0 bases at J, with 7 bases between the two ends. This CDR3 comprises 14 residues. The CDR3 region is CASKENSGANVLTF. CDR3 nucleotide sequence: TGCGCCAGCAAGGAAAACTCTGGGGCCAACGTCCTGACTTTC.

The chain is built from TRBV29-1 and TRBJ2-7; D is perhaps TRBD2 (6 bases). The CDR3 spans 14 residues. V was pared by 2 bases and J by 3 bases, with 14 bases between. CDR1 is SQVTM, CDR2 ANQGSEA, per germline. CDR3 loop: CSVENAGSGYEQYF. In DNA, the CDR3 is TGCAGCGTTGAAAATGCGGGGTCTGGCTACGAGCAGTACTTC.

The chain uses TRBV11-2 and TRBJ2-7; D uncertain. Germline CDR1 reads SGHAT; CDR2 reads FQNNGV. V was shortened by 0 bases and J by 3 bases, with 9 bases between the two germline ends. The CDR3 runs 14 residues. The CDR3 loop is CASSLDSGLYEQYF. The DNA for the CDR3 is TGTGCCAGCAGCTTAGACTCCGGCCTCTACGAGCAGTACTTC.

This clone showed up just once. The genes are TRBV7-6 and TRBJ2-7; the match to TRBD2 covers 12 bases. Per germline, CDR1 SGHVS and CDR2 FNYEAQ. J lost 2 bases, V lost 2 bases, and 4 bases had no gene match. CDR3 length: 16 residues. The CDR3 here is CASSLTPSGRAYEQYF. The DNA for the CDR3 is TGTGCCAGCAGCTTAACTCCTAGCGGGAGGGCCTACGAGCAGTACTTC.